This TCR beta chain was observed in a study of a mutant IDH1 vaccine in newly diagnosed glioma. About the study: Following radiotherapy alone, or alongside temozolomide cycles, vaccination was started after an interval of 4-6 weeks. Every participant had undergone radiotherapy, temozolomide, or both before, and most underwent both. Sex among treated patients split roughly 62% male, roughly 38% female; mean age was approximately 40 years.

Regarding time point: week 11, during vaccination. Every vaccination contained 300 ug of the mutant IDH1 20-mer peptide and was paired with topical imiquimod. Findings and limits, study-wide: Of the patients, 80% to 95% had vaccine-induced immune responses.

Sequenced by immunoSEQ multiplex PCR; TCRdb stores in-frame clones only, minus some. The sample includes roughly 120,000 clones, 75% to 90% seen only once; the top ten take 0.5% to 0.65%. To note about this clone: Its target is not known.

The CDR3 is 15 amino acids. Trimming took 5 bases from V and 4 from J; bases not matched to a gene: 5. Germline CDR1 and CDR2: SGHTA and FQGTGA. The chain is built from TRBV7-3 and TRBJ2-5, with 12 bases identical to TRBD2. Sample: PBMCs, taken from a glioma patient whose treatment included an IDH1 peptide vaccine. This TCR was recovered from a woman aged 45-65 years with glioma. The chain's CDR3 is CASSETSGRGETQYF. As DNA, the CDR3 is TGTGCCAGCAGCGAGACTAGCGGGAGAGGAGAGACCCAGTACTTC.